The 2 T cell receptor beta chains given below trace back to one sample, sequenced in a study of blood T cell repertoires in COVID-19. Method: immunoSEQ multiplex PCR; TCRdb's copy keeps in-frame clones and lacks some. The data contain some 260,000 clones, roughly 80% of them seen just once; the ten biggest clones take up 8.9%. The sequenced material came from peripheral blood. These receptors were taken from a man older than 75 with acute or convalescent COVID-19.

In this sample, this clone turned up many times. The J gene is TRBJ2-7, the V gene TRBV3-1 (or the pseudogene TRBV3-2); D gene ambiguous. Trimming removed 4 bases at V and 6 bases at J, with 16 bases between. This CDR3 is 14 amino acids long. Germline V lookup: CDR1 LGHDT, CDR2 YNNKEL (reference sequence). The CDR3, as DNA: TGTGCCAGCAGCCCTGTTGCTAGGAGAGGCGAGCAGTACTTC. It encodes CASSPVARRGEQYF.

The chain is built from TRBV5-1 and TRBJ1-2; 7 bases are shared with TRBD1. The CDR3 has 14 residues. J was trimmed by 3 bases and V by 4 bases; bases with no gene match: 6. Germline CDR1 is SGHRS and CDR2 is YFSETQ. The CDR3 region is CASSRTGAYYGYTF. The CDR3 bases are TGCGCCAGCAGCCGTACAGGGGCCTACTATGGCTACACCTTC.